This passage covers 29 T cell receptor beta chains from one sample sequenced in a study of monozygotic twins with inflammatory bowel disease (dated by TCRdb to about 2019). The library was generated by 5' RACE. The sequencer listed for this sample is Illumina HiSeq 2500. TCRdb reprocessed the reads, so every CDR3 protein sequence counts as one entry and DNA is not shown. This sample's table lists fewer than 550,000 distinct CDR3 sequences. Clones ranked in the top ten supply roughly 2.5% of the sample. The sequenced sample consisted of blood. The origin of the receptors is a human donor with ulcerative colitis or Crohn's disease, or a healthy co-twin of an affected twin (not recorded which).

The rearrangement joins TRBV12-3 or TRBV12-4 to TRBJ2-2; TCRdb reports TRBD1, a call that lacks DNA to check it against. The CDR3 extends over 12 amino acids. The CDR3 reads CAGQGNTGELFF.

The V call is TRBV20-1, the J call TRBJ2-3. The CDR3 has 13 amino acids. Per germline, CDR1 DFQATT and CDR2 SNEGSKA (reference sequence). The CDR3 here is CSARFRVTDTQYF.

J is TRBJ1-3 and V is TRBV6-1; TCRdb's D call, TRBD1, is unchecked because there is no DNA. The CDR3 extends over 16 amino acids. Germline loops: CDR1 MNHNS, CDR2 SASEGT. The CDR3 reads CASSPGQGATGNTIYF.

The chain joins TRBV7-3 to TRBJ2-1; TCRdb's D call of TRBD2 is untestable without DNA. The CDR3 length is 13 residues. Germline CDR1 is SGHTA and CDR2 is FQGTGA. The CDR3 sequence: CATGQGLAGTRFF.

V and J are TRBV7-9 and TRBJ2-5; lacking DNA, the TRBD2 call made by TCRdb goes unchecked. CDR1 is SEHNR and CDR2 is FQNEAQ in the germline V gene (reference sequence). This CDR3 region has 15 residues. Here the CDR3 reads CASSLGSTSVQTQYF. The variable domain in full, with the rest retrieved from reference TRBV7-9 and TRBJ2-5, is DTGVSQNPRHKITKRGQNVTFRCDPISEHNRLYWYRQTLGQGPEFLTYFQNEAQLEKSRLLSDRFSAERPKGSFSTLEIQRTEQGDSAMYLCASSLGSTSVQTQYFGPGTRLLVL.

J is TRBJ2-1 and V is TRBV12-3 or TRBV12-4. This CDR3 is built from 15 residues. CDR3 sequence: CASSLAASTHNEQFF.

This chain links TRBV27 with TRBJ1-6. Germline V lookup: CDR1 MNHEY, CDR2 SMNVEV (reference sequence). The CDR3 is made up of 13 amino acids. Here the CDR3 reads CASRGYYNSPLHF.

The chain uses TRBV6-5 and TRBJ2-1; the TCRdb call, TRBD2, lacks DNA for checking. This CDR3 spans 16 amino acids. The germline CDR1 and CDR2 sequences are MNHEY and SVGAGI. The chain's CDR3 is CASSYSLAGISNEQFF.

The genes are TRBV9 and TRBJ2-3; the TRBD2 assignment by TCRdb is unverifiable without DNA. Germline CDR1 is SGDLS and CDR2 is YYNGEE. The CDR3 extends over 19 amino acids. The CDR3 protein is CASSAGLAGITWSTDTQYF.

This chain's CDR3 is CASSAELGPNQPQHF. The V and J genes are TRBV18 and TRBJ1-5; absent DNA, TCRdb's TRBD1 call cannot be checked. The CDR3 covers 15 residues. Germline V gene data show CDR1 as KGHSH and CDR2 as LQKENI.

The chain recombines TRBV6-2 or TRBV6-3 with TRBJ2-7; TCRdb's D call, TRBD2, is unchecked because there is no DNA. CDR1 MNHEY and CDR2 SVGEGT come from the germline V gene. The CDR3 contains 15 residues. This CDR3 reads CASSYKGAGLREQYF.

Here the CDR3 reads CATRGPSYNEQFF. The chain couples TRBV24-1 to TRBJ2-1; TCRdb selects TRBD1, and the lack of DNA leaves this call unchecked. CDR3 length: 13 residues. CDR1 and CDR2 (germline): KGHDR, SFDVKD.

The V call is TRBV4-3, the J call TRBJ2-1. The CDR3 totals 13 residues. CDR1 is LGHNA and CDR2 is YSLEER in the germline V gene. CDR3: CASSQAFYNEQFF.

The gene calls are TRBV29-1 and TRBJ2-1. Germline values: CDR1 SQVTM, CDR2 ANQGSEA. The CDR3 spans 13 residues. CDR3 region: CSVLGGSYNEQFF.

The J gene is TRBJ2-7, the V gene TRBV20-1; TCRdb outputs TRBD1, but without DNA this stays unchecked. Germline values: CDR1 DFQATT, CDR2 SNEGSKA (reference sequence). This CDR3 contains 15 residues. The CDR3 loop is CSARGLRGHVYEQYF.

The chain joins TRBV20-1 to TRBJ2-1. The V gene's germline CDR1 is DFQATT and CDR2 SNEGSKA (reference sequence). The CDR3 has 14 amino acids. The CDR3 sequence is CSASYARSYNEQFF.

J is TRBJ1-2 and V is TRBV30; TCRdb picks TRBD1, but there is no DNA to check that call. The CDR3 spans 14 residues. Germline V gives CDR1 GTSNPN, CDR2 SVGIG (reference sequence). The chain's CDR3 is CACRPHGTVYGYTF. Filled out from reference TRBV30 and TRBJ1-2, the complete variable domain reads SQTIHQWPATLVQPVGSPLSLECTVEGTSNPNLYWYRQAAGRGLQLLFYSVGIGQISSEVPQNLSASRPQDRQFILSSKKLLLSDSGFYLCACRPHGTVYGYTFGSGTRLTVV.

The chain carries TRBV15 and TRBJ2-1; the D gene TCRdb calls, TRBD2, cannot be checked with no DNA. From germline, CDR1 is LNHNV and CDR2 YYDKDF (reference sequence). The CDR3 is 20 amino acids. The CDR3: CATRQSSRGRLGAGVNEQFF. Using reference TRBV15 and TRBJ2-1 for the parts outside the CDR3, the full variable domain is DAMVIQNPRYQVTQFGKPVTLSCSQTLNHNVMYWYQQKSSQAPKLLFHYYDKDFNNEADTPDNFQSRRPNTSFCFLDIRSPGLGDTAMYLCATRQSSRGRLGAGVNEQFFGPGTRLTVL.

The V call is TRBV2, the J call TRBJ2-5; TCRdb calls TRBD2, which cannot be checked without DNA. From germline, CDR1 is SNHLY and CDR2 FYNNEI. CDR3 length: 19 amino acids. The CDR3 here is CASSLWTSGMVVEGETQYF.

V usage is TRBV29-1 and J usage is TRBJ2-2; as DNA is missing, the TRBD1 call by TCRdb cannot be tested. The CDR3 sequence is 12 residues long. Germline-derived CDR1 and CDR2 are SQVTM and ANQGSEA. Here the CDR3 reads CSVTGNTGELFF.

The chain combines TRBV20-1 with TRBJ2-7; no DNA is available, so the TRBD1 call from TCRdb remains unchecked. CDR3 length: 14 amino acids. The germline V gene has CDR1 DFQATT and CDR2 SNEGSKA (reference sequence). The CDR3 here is CSASIRAKSIRGYF.

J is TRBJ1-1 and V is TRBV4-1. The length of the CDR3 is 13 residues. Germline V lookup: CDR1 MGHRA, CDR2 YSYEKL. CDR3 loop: CASRLMGSTEAFF.

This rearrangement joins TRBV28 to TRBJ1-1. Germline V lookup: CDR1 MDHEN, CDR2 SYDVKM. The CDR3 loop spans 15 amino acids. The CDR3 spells CASSVIWTENTEAFF.

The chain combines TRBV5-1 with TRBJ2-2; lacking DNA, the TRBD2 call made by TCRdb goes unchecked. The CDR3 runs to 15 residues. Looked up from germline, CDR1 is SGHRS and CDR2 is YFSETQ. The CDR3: CASSAWDSQTGELFF. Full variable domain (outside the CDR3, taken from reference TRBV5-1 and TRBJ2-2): KAGVTQTPRYLIKTRGQQVTLSCSPISGHRSVSWYQQTPGQGLQFLFEYFSETQRNKGNFPGRFSGRQFSNSRSEMNVSTLELGDSALYLCASSAWDSQTGELFFGEGSRLTVL.

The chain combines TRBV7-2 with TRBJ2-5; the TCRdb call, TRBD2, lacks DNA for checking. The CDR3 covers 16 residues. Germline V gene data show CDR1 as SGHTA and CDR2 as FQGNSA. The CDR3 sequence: CASSREGRRAQETQYF.

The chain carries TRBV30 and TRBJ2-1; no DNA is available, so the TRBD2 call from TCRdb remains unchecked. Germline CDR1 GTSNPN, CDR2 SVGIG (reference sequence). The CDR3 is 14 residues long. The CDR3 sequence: CAWSRPGGPNEQFF.

This CDR3 is CASSPRSGGGRNTEAFF. The chain carries TRBV9 and TRBJ1-1. Germline V gene data show CDR1 as SGDLS and CDR2 as YYNGEE. The length of the CDR3 is 17 residues. Combining the CDR3 with reference TRBV9 and TRBJ1-1 gives the whole variable domain DSGVTQTPKHLITATGQRVTLRCSPRSGDLSVYWYQQSLDQGLQFLIQYYNGEERAKGNILERFSAQQFPDLHSELNLSSLELGDSALYFCASSPRSGGGRNTEAFFGQGTRLTVV.

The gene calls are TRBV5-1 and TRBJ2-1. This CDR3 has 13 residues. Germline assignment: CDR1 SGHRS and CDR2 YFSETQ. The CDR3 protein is CASSPVRTDEQFF.

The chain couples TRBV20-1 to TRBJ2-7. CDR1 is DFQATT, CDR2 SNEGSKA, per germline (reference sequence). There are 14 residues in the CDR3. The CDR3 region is CSAQGYGESYEQYF.